This entry lists 21 T cell receptor beta chains sequenced from one sample in a study of blood T cell repertoires in COVID-19. The data were produced by immunoSEQ multiplex PCR, yet TCRdb's version contains in-frame clones alone and is incomplete. The sample consists of 200,000 to 300,000 clones, about 90% of them appearing once. Sequenced material: peripheral blood. The source is a man aged 25-45 years with COVID-19, enrolled during active disease.

The chain carries TRBV3-1 (or the pseudogene TRBV3-2) and TRBJ1-2; 11 bases agree with TRBD1. The germline V gene encodes CDR1 LGHDT and CDR2 YNNKEL (reference sequence). V lost 4 bases and J lost 5; bases outside the gene matches: 6. The CDR3 has 15 residues. This chain's CDR3 is CASSPPRDRGYGYTF. In nucleotides, the CDR3 is TGTGCCAGCAGCCCTCCCCGGGACAGGGGGTATGGCTACACCTTC.

The chain has TRBV6-5 and TRBJ1-2, with D possibly TRBD1 on 5 matching bases. In germline, CDR1 is MNHEY, CDR2 SVGAGI. There are 15 residues in the CDR3. V lost 7 bases and J 8 bases, leaving 23 bases between the germline ends. CDR3 residues: CASTPRRVHRQGYTF. The DNA for the CDR3 is TGTGCCAGCACCCCCCGCAGGGTCCATAGGCAAGGCTACACCTTC.

The chain recombines TRBV18 with TRBJ1-2; possibly TRBD1 for D (5 bases). Between the trimmed V and J ends, which lost 3 bases and 2 bases, there was a span of 19 bases. CDR1 is KGHSH and CDR2 is LQKENI in the germline V gene. The CDR3 is 17 residues long. The CDR3 bases are TGTGCCAGCTCACCTCCCTCAGGGAGGCGGACCAACTATGGCTACACCTTC. Translated, it gives CASSPPSGRRTNYGYTF.

In DNA form, the CDR3 reads TGTGCCAGCGGCCGCGGGGCGGGGATCGAGTACTTC. It is translated as CASGRGAGIEYF. This chain uses TRBV25-1 with TRBJ2-4, with D perhaps matching TRBD2 (6 bases). Trimming removed 8 bases at V and 14 bases at J, with 19 bases between. Germline V CDR1 and CDR2: MGHDK, SYGVNS. The CDR3 spans 12 residues.

The V gene is TRBV28, the J gene TRBJ2-1, with 9 bases identical to TRBD2. Trimming removed 6 bases from V and 5 bases from J; junction bases left unmatched: 14. CDR1 and CDR2 (germline): MDHEN, SYDVKM. The CDR3 is 17 residues long. Here the CDR3 DNA reads TGTGCCAGCAGGCCAGGGGTTGGACTAGCGACCGACAATGAGCAGTTCTTC. Encoded protein: CASRPGVGLATDNEQFF.

V and J are TRBV5-1 and TRBJ1-3; possibly TRBD1 for D (5 bases). V was pared by 5 bases and J by 0 bases, with 9 bases between. CDR3 size: 14 residues. Germline lookup yields CDR1 SGHRS and CDR2 YFSETQ. DNA for the CDR3: TGCGCCAGCAGTCTGGGACTCTCTGGAAACACCATATATTTT. Protein sequence: CASSLGLSGNTIYF.

This rearrangement joins TRBV2 to TRBJ2-5; 9 bases are a match to TRBD2. V lost 8 bases to trimming and J lost 3 bases; unmatched junction nucleotides: 7. This CDR3 contains 14 residues. Germline CDR1 SNHLY, CDR2 FYNNEI. In DNA, the CDR3 is TGTGCCAGCCTGGCCGGGACTAGCAAAGAGACCCAGTACTTC. Encoded protein: CASLAGTSKETQYF.

The rearrangement uses TRBV5-6 and TRBJ1-2; TRBD1 matches at 8 bases. This CDR3 is 14 amino acids long. Germline V gene data show CDR1 as SGHDT and CDR2 as YYEEEE. V shed 0 bases, J shed 2 bases, and the junction held 0 bases outside the gene matches. The CDR3 nucleotides are TGTGCCAGCAGCTTGGGGGACAGGAACTATGGCTACACCTTC. Translating it yields CASSLGDRNYGYTF.

This chain links TRBV4-1 with TRBJ1-6; 7 positions match TRBD1. Trimming removed 4 bases from V and 10 bases from J; junction bases left unmatched: 10. The CDR3 runs 15 residues. Per germline, CDR1 MGHRA and CDR2 YSYEKL. The CDR3 region has the DNA TGCGCCAGCAGCCTTCTACAGGGGCTTGGGTCACCCCTCCACTTT. This translates into CASSLLQGLGSPLHF.

The rearrangement uses TRBV9 and TRBJ2-7, with 12 bases matching TRBD1. Germline lookup yields CDR1 SGDLS and CDR2 YYNGEE. The CDR3 contains 14 residues. J was trimmed by 7 bases and V by 2 bases; bases with no gene match: 4. CDR3 sequence reads: CASSVGQGAWEQYF. The CDR3 nucleotides read TGTGCCAGCAGCGTGGGACAGGGGGCATGGGAGCAGTACTTC.

This chain joins TRBV6-6 and TRBJ1-2, with D perhaps matching TRBD1 (5 bases). The germline V gene has CDR1 MNHNY and CDR2 SVGAGI (reference sequence). Trimming took off 2 bases at V and 6 bases at J, with 13 bases between the two ends. The CDR3 runs to 14 residues. CDR3 DNA: TGTGCCAGCAGTTACAGGGCACCACAGGATGGCTACACCTTC. Translated, it gives CASSYRAPQDGYTF.

The chain carries TRBV27 and TRBJ1-2; a possible D gene is TRBD1 (6 bases). Germline lookup yields CDR1 MNHEY and CDR2 SMNVEV (reference sequence). There are 13 residues in the CDR3. V lost 5 bases to trimming and J lost 5 bases, with 12 bases between them. The DNA for the CDR3 is TGTGCCAGCAGTCTACAGGGATCTTATGGCTACACCTTC. This encodes CASSLQGSYGYTF.

The chain links TRBV6-6 to TRBJ1-1; no reliable D call. V gave up 6 bases and J gave up 6 bases, with 8 bases separating them. The CDR3 sequence is 11 residues long. From germline, CDR1 is MNHNY and CDR2 SVGAGI (reference sequence). The CDR3 DNA reads TGTGCCAGCAGCCCAATTTCTGAAGCTTTCTTT. Amino acids: CASSPISEAFF.

The chain carries TRBV4-1 and TRBJ1-1; TRBD1 matches 10 bases. This CDR3 comprises 15 residues. Germline V gene lookup returns CDR1 MGHRA and CDR2 YSYEKL. Losses at the gene ends were 0 bases for V and 9 bases for J; bases not matched to a gene: 7. In DNA, the CDR3 is TGCGCCAGCAGCCAAGAGACAGGGGGCCAGCCTAAAGCTTTCTTT. It specifies CASSQETGGQPKAFF.

The V and J genes are TRBV27 and TRBJ1-3; 9 nucleotides match TRBD1. The germline CDR1 and CDR2 sequences are MNHEY and SMNVEV (reference sequence). The CDR3 extends over 14 amino acids. Trimming removed 5 bases from V and 4 bases from J; junction bases left unmatched: 3. CDR3 DNA: TGTGCCAGCAGTCCCGGGACAGGGGGAAACACCATATATTTT. The encoded protein is CASSPGTGGNTIYF.

This clone occurred once. J is TRBJ2-1 and V is TRBV4-2; D gene unclear. The V and J ends lost 0 bases and 7 bases respectively, with 10 bases between them. Germline V gene lookup returns CDR1 LGHNA and CDR2 YNFKEQ. The CDR3 has 14 amino acids. CDR3 in DNA: TGTGCCAGCAGCCAAGATCCGGGTAGGAATGAGCAGTTCTTC. Translating it yields CASSQDPGRNEQFF.

This chain uses TRBV3-1 (or the pseudogene TRBV3-2) with TRBJ1-3, with 8 bases fitting TRBD1. V lost 4 bases, J lost 4 bases, and 6 bases stayed unmatched. CDR3 length equals 15 residues. The germline V gene has CDR1 LGHDT and CDR2 YNNKEL (reference sequence). The CDR3 spells CASSRETGVGNTIYF. CDR3 coding DNA: TGTGCCAGCAGCCGAGAGACAGGGGTCGGAAACACCATATATTTT.

This chain connects TRBV19 to TRBJ1-6; the D is unclear. Germline loops: CDR1 LNHDA, CDR2 SQIVND (reference sequence). V lost 3 bases to trimming and J lost 6 bases, with 9 bases between them. CDR3 length: 14 amino acids. CDR3 DNA: TGTGCCAGTAGTATCGAGGCAGCTAATTCACCCCTCCACTTT. Translated: CASSIEAANSPLHF.

The V gene is TRBV10-2, the J gene TRBJ1-2, with TRBD1 identical over 7 bases. V shed 0 bases, J shed 2 bases, and the junction held 3 bases outside the gene matches. The CDR3 is 15 residues long. Germline CDR1 and CDR2: WSHSY and SAAADI. This chain's CDR3 is CASSESQGTNYGYTF. For the CDR3, the DNA is TGCGCCAGCAGTGAGTCACAGGGGACAAACTATGGCTACACCTTC.

This sequence joins TRBV6-6 and TRBJ1-4, with 7 bases fitting TRBD1. Trimming cost V 4 bases and J 2 bases; bases outside gene matches: 4. In germline, CDR1 is MNHNY, CDR2 SVGAGI (reference sequence). This CDR3 has 15 residues. The CDR3 sequence is CASSWGQSTNEKLFF. CDR3 nucleotides: TGTGCCAGCAGTTGGGGACAGTCCACTAATGAAAAACTGTTTTTT.

V is TRBV3-1 (or the pseudogene TRBV3-2) and J is TRBJ1-2; D is unresolved. Deletions cut 4 bases from V and 4 bases from J, with 16 bases between. Germline values: CDR1 LGHDT, CDR2 YNNKEL (reference sequence). The CDR3 is 15 amino acids. CDR3 sequence: CASSPWPGKGYGYTF. In nucleotides, the CDR3 is TGTGCCAGCAGCCCTTGGCCGGGGAAGGGCTATGGCTACACCTTC.